A single sample gave rise to the 5 T cell receptor beta chains below, sequenced in a study of blood T cell repertoires in COVID-19. Measured with immunoSEQ multiplex PCR; TCRdb has only the in-frame clones, and not every one. Among approximately 80,000 clones listed, around 87% were seen once. Sequencing was performed on peripheral blood. All receptors come from a man in his forties with acute or convalescent COVID-19.

This chain uses TRBV14 with TRBJ2-2, with D maybe TRBD1 (5 bases). V lost 5 bases, J lost 7 bases, and 14 bases lay in between. Germline lookup yields CDR1 SGHDN and CDR2 FVKESK. The CDR3 runs 14 residues. This CDR3 is CASSIKKGVGELFF. The CDR3 DNA reads TGTGCCAGCAGCATTAAGAAAGGGGTCGGGGAGCTGTTTTTT.

The chain couples TRBV7-2 to TRBJ2-5; the match to TRBD1 covers 11 bases. V shed 4 bases and J 5 bases; nucleotides not matched to a gene: 6. The CDR3 runs 15 residues. CDR1 and CDR2 (germline): SGHTA, FQGNSA. The CDR3, as DNA: TGTGCCAGCAGCTCGGACAGGGGGCGCTTGGAGACCCAGTACTTC. Residues: CASSSDRGRLETQYF.

J is TRBJ1-5 and V is TRBV2; D is possibly TRBD1 (5 bases). Germline V gene lookup returns CDR1 SNHLY and CDR2 FYNNEI. The CDR3 spans 13 residues. V was clipped by 4 bases and J by 5 bases, with 9 bases between them. CDR3 region: CASSGVGDQPQHF. The CDR3 region has the DNA TGTGCCAGCAGTGGTGTAGGGGATCAGCCCCAGCATTTT.

V and J are TRBV27 and TRBJ1-6, with unresolved D. The germline V and J ends were trimmed by 3 bases and 5 bases, with 11 bases remaining between them. This CDR3 has 15 amino acids. Germline lookup yields CDR1 MNHEY and CDR2 SMNVEV (reference sequence). The chain's CDR3 is CASSFWRSDNSPLHF. The CDR3 nucleotides read TGTGCCAGCAGTTTCTGGAGATCGGATAATTCACCCCTCCACTTT.

This chain uses TRBV9 with TRBJ2-3; TRBD2 agrees at 8 bases. Losses at the gene ends were 4 bases for V and 2 bases for J; bases not matched to a gene: 9. CDR3 length: 16 residues. The V gene's germline CDR1 is SGDLS and CDR2 YYNGEE. CDR3 DNA sequence: TGTGCCAGCAGCCTAGCCACTAGCGGATACACAGATACGCAGTATTTT. Translated: CASSLATSGYTDTQYF.